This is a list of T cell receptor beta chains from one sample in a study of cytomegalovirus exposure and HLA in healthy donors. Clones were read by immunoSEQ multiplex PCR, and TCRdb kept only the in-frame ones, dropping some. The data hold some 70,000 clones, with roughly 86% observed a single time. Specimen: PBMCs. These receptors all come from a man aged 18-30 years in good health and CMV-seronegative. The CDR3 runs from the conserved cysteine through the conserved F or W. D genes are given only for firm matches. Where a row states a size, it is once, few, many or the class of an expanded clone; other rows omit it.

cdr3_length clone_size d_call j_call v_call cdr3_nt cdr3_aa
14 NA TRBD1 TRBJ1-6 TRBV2 TGTGCCAGCAGTGGGGGGACAGGGCCCTCACCCCTCCACTTT CASSGGTGPSPLHF
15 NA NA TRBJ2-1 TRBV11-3 TGTGCCAGCAGCCCCTACAATCAACAGAACAATGAGCAGTTCTTC CASSPYNQQNNEQFF
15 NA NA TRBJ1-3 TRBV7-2 TGTGCCAGCAGCCCAGCAGGGTTTTCTGGAAACACCATATATTTT CASSPAGFSGNTIYF
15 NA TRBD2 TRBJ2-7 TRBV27 TGTGCCAGCAGTCCCGGACTAGCCGTCTCCTACGAGCAGTACTTC CASSPGLAVSYEQYF
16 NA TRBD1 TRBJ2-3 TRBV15 TGTGCCACCAGCAGCGGAGACAGGGGGCGGACAGATACGCAGTATTTT CATSSGDRGRTDTQYF
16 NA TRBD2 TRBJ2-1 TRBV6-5 TGTGCCAGCAGTTACACCGGGCTAGCGGAGTACAATGAGCAGTTCTTC CASSYTGLAEYNEQFF
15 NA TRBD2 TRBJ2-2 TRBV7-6 TGTGCCAGCAGCTTAGAAGCGGGGAGAACCGGGGAGCTGTTTTTT CASSLEAGRTGELFF
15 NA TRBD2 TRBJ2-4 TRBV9 TGTGCCAGCAGCGTGATAGCGGGGGGGGAAAACATTCAGTACTTC CASSVIAGGENIQYF
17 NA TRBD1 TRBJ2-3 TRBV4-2 TGTGCCAGCAGCCAAGCCGGGACAGGGGGCCCGCGGCCTACGCAGTATTTT CASSQAGTGGPRPTQYF
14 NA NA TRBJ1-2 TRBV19 TGTGCCAGTAGTAACCAGGGTGGTAACTATGGCTACACCTTC CASSNQGGNYGYTF
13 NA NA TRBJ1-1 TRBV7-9 TGTGCCAGCAGCCTGCCTCCGGGTCATGAAGCTTTCTTT CASSLPPGHEAFF
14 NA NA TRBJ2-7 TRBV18 TGTGCCAGCTCATCCAGGGATATCGCCTACGAGCAGTACTTC CASSSRDIAYEQYF
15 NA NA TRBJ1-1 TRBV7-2 TGTGCCAGCAGCTTATCGGGACTGGGGTACACTGAAGCTTTCTTT CASSLSGLGYTEAFF
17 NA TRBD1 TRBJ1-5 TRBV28 TGTGCCAGCAGGACCCTCGACAGGGGGTCTCAGGAACAGCCCCAGCATTTT CASRTLDRGSQEQPQHF
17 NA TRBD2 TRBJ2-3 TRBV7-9 TGTGCCAGCAGCTTAGGCTCCGGGACTAGCGGGTTTGATACGCAGTATTTT CASSLGSGTSGFDTQYF
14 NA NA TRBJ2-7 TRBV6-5 TGTGCCAGCAGCCTCAGTGTGGGCAGCTACGAGCAGTACTTC CASSLSVGSYEQYF
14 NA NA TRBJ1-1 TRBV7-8 TGTGCCAGCAGCTTATACGCAGGGGACACTGAAGCTTTCTTT CASSLYAGDTEAFF
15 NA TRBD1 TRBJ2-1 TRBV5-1 TGCGCCAGCAGCTTGGCCGGGACAGATTACAATGAGCAGTTCTTC CASSLAGTDYNEQFF
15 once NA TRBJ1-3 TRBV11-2 TGTGCCAGCAGCTTAGGGCAGGGCTCTGGAAACACCATATATTTT CASSLGQGSGNTIYF
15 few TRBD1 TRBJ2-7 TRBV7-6 TGTGCCAGCAGCTTGGGACAGGGACGCTCCTACGAGCAGTACTTC CASSLGQGRSYEQYF
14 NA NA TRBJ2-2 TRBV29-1 TGCAGCGTTGAAGACCCCAGGGCCACCGGGGAGCTGTTTTTT CSVEDPRATGELFF
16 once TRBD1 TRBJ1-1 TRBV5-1 TGCGCCAGCAGCTTGGCATCGACAGGGGGCCGCACTGAAGCTTTCTTT CASSLASTGGRTEAFF
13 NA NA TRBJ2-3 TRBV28 TGTGCCAGCAGCTCTCCTAGCACAGATACGCAGTATTTT CASSSPSTDTQYF
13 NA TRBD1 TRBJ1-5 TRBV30 TGTGCCTGGAGTGTACAGGGGGAACAGCCCCAGCATTTT CAWSVQGEQPQHF
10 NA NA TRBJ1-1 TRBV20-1 TGCAGTGCTTCTTTTACTGAAGCTTTCTTT CSASFTEAFF
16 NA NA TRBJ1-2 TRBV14 TGTGCCAGCAGCCATACTCGCCTCCGGGGGTTGTTGGGCTACACCTTC CASSHTRLRGLLGYTF
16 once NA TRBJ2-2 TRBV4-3 TGCGCCAGCAGCCAACTGACTAGTCCGGGCACCGGGGAGCTGTTTTTT CASSQLTSPGTGELFF
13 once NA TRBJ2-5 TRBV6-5 TGTGCCAGCAGTAACTCCGGGGAAGAGACCCAGTACTTC CASSNSGEETQYF
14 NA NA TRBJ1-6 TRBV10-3 TGTGCCATCAGCCCGGGGGAAGTGAATTCACCCCTCCACTTT CAISPGEVNSPLHF
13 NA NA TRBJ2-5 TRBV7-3 TGTGCCAGCAGCTTAACTAGCTCACCCCCCCAGTACTTC CASSLTSSPPQYF
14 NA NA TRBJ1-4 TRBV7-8 TGTGCCAGCAGCTTCGGACAGAGGAATGAAAAACTGTTTTTT CASSFGQRNEKLFF